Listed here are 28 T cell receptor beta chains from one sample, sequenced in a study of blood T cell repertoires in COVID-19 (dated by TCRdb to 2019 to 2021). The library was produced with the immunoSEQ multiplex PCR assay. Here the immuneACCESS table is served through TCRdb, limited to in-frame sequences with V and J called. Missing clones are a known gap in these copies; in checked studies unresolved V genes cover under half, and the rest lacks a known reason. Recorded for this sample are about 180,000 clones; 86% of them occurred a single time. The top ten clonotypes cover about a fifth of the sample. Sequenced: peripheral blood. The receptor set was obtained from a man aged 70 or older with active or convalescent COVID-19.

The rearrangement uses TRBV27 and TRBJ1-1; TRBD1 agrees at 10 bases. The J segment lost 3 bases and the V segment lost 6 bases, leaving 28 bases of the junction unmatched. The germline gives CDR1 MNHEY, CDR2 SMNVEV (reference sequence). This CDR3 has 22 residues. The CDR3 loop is CASRRDRGLLLGTKGKYTEAFF. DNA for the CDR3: TGTGCCAGCAGACGGGACAGGGGCCTTCTTTTGGGTACCAAGGGAAAGTACACTGAAGCTTTCTTT.

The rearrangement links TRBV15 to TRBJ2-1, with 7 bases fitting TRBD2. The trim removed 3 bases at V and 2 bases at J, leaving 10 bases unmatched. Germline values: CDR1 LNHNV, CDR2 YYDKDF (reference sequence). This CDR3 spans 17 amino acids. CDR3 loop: CATSRDELAKAYNEQFF. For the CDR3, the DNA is TGTGCCACCAGCAGGGACGAACTAGCGAAAGCCTACAATGAGCAGTTCTTC.

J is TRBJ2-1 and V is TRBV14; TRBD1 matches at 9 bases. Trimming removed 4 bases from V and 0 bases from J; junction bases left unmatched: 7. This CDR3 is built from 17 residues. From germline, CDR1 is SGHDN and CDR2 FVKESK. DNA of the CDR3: TGTGCCAGCAGCCCGGACAGGGGATTTAGCTCCTACAATGAGCAGTTCTTC. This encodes CASSPDRGFSSYNEQFF.

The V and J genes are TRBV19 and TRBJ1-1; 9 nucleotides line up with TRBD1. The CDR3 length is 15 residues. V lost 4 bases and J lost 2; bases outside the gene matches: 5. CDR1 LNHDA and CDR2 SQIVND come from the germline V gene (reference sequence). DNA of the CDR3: TGTGCCAGTAGTACCTCGGACAGGGGCAACACTGAAGCTTTCTTT. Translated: CASSTSDRGNTEAFF.

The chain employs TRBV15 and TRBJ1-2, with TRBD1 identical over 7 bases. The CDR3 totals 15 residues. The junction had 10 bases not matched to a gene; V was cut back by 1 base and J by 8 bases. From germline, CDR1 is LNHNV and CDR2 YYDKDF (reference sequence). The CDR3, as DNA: TGTGCCACCAGCAGAGCGAGGGAGTTAGGGGGCGGCTACACCTTC. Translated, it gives CATSRARELGGGYTF.

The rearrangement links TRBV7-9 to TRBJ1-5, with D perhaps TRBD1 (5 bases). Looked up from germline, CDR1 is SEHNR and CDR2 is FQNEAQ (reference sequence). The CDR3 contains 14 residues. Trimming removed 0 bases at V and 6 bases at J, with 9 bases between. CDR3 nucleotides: TGTGCCAGCAGCTTAGCAGGGAGGGGTCAGCCCCAGCATTTT. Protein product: CASSLAGRGQPQHF.

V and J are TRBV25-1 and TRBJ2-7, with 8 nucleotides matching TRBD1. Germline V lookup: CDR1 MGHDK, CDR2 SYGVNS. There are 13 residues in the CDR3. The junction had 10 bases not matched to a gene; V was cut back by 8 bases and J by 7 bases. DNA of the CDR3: TGTGCCAGCGGGGAGACAGGGGTGGGAGAGCAGTACTTC. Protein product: CASGETGVGEQYF.

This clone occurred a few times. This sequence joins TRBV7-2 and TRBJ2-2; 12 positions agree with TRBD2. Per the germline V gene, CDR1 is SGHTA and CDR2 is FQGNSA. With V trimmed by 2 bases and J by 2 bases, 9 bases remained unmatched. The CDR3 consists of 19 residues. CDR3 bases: TGTGCCAGCAGCTTACAATTGACTAGCGGGGGTTCTAACACCGGGGAGCTGTTTTTT. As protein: CASSLQLTSGGSNTGELFF.

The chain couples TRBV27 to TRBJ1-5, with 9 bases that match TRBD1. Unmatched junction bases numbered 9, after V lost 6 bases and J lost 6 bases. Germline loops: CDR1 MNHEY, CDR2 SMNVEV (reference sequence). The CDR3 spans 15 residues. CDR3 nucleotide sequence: TGTGCCAGCAGCCCTACTGACAGGGGGGTTCAGCCCCAGCATTTT. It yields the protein CASSPTDRGVQPQHF.

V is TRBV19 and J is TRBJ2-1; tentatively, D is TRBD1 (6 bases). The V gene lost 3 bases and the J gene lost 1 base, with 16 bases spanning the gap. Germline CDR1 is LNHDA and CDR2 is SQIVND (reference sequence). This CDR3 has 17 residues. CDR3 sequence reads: CASSIQQGIGSYNEQFF. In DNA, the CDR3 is TGTGCCAGTAGTATCCAACAGGGCATCGGGTCCTACAATGAGCAGTTCTTC.

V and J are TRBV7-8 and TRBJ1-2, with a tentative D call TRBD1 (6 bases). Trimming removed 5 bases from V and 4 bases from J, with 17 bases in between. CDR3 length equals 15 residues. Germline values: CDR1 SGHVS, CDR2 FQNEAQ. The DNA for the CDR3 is TGTGCCAGCAGCGGGGGACAACCGTTTAGCTATGGCTACACCTTC. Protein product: CASSGGQPFSYGYTF.

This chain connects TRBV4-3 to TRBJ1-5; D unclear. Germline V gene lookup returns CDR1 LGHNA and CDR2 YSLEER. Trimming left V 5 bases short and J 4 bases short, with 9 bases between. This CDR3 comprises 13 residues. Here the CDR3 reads CASSKSWNQPQHF. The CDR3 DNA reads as TGCGCCAGCAGCAAAAGCTGGAATCAGCCCCAGCATTTT.

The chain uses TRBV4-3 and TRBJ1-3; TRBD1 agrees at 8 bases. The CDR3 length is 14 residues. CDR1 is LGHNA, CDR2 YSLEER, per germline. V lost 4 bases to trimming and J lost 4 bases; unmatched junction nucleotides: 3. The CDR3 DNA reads TGCGCCAGCAGCCGGGGACAGGCCGGAAACACCATATATTTT. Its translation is CASSRGQAGNTIYF.

CDR3 sequence reads: CASAGTGGFETQYF. The CDR3 DNA is TGTGCCAGCGCCGGGACAGGGGGTTTCGAGACCCAGTACTTC. V is TRBV2 and J is TRBJ2-5; 11 bases agree with TRBD1. The germline gives CDR1 SNHLY, CDR2 FYNNEI. The V gene end was trimmed by 8 bases and the J gene end by 5 bases; junction bases not matched to a gene: 7. This CDR3 spans 14 amino acids.

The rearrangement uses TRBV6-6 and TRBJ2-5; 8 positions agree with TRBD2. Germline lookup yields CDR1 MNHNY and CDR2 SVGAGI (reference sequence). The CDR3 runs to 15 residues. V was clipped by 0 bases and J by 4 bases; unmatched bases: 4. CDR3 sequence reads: CASSYSRGVGETQYF. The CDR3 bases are TGTGCCAGCAGTTACTCGCGGGGGGTGGGAGAGACCCAGTACTTC.

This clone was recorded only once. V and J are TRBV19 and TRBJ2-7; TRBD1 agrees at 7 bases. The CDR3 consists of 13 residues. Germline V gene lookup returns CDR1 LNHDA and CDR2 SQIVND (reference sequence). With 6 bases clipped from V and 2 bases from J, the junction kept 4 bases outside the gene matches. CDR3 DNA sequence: TGTGCCAGTAGCCACAGGGGCCCCTACGAGCAGTACTTC. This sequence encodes CASSHRGPYEQYF.

CDR3 region: CASSDPGQGHYEQYF. The DNA of the CDR3 is TGTGCCAGTAGTGATCCGGGACAGGGGCACTACGAGCAGTACTTC. This chain uses TRBV19 with TRBJ2-7; 10 bases agree with TRBD1. CDR1 and CDR2 (germline): LNHDA, SQIVND (reference sequence). The J segment lost 3 bases and the V segment lost 5 bases, leaving 7 bases of the junction unmatched. The CDR3 extends over 15 amino acids.

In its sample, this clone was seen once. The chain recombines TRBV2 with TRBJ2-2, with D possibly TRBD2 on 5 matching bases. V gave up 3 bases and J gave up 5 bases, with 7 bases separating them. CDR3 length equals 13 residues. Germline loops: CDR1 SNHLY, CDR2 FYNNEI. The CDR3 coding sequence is TGTGCCAGCAGTGAGGGAGTTACCGGGGAGCTGTTTTTT. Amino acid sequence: CASSEGVTGELFF.

This CDR3 reads CASSLYRQGAPRTEAFF. CDR3 bases: TGTGCCAGCAGCTTATATCGACAGGGGGCCCCTCGGACTGAAGCTTTCTTT. The V gene is TRBV7-6, the J gene TRBJ1-1; 10 nucleotides agree with TRBD1. The CDR3 spans 17 residues. Germline V lookup: CDR1 SGHVS, CDR2 FNYEAQ. Trimming at V came to 2 bases and at J to 5 bases, leaving 11 bases not matched to a gene.

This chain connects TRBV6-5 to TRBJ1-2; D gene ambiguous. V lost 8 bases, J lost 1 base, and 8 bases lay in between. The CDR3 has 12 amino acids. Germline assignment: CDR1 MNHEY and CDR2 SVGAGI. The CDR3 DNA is TGTGCCAGCCTCGTATATAACTATGGCTACACCTTC. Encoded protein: CASLVYNYGYTF.

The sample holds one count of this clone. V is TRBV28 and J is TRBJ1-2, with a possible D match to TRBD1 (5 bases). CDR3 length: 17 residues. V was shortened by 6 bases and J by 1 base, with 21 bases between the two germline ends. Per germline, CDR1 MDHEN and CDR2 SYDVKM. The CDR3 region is CASSPQLGRLYNYGYTF. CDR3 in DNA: TGTGCCAGCAGCCCCCAGTTGGGGCGCCTTTATAACTATGGCTACACCTTC.

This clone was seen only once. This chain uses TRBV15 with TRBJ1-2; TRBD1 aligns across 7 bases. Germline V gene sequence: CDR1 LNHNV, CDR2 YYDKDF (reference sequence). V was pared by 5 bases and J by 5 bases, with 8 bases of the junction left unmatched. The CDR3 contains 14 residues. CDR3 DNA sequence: TGTGCCACCAGCGGCAGGGGGTTCGGTTATGGCTACACCTTC. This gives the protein CATSGRGFGYGYTF.

CDR3 in amino acids: CASGTYSRYNEQFF. CDR3 coding DNA: TGTGCCAGCGGGACATATAGTAGATACAATGAGCAGTTCTTC. The rearrangement joins TRBV6-5 to TRBJ2-1, with a possible D match to TRBD1 (6 bases). This CDR3 contains 14 residues. The V gene lost 8 bases and the J gene lost 4 bases, with 15 bases spanning the gap. Germline V gene data show CDR1 as MNHEY and CDR2 as SVGAGI.

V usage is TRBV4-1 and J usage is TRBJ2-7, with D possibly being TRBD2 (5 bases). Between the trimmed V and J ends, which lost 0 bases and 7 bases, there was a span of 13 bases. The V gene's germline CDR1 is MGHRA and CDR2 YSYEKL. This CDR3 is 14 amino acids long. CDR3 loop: CASSQDRTSGEQYF. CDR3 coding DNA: TGCGCCAGCAGCCAAGATAGGACCTCGGGAGAGCAGTACTTC.

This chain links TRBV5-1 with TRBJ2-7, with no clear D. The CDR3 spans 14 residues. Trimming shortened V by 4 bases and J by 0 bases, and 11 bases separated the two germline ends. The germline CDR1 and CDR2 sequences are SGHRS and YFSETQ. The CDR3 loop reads CASSKAAVSYEQYF. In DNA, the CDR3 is TGCGCCAGCAGCAAGGCGGCCGTCTCCTACGAGCAGTACTTC.

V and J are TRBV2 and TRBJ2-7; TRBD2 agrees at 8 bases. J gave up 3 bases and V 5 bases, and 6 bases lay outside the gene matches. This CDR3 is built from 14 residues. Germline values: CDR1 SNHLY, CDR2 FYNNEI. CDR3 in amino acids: CASSPGTSFYEQYF. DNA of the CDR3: TGTGCCAGCAGTCCCGGGACTAGTTTCTACGAGCAGTACTTC. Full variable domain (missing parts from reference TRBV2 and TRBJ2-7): EPEVTQTPSHQVTQMGQEVILRCVPISNHLYFYWYRQILGQKVEFLVSFYNNEISEKSEIFDDQFSVERPDGSNFTLKIRSTKLEDSAMYFCASSPGTSFYEQYFGPGTRLTVT.

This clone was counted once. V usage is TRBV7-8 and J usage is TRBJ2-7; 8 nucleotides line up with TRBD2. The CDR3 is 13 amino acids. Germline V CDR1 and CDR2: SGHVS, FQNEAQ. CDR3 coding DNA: TGTGCAAGCGGGGGAGGGCCCACGTACGAGCAGTACTTC. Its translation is CASGGGPTYEQYF.

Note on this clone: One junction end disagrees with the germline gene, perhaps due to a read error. For the CDR3, the DNA is TGTGCTAGCAGCTTAGGGGGGACAGGGTCCTACGAGCAGTACTTC. It is translated as CASSLGGTGSYEQYF. The rearrangement links TRBV7-7 to TRBJ2-7, with 9 bases identical to TRBD1. This CDR3 comprises 15 residues. The germline CDR1 and CDR2 sequences are SSHAT and FNYEAQ (reference sequence).